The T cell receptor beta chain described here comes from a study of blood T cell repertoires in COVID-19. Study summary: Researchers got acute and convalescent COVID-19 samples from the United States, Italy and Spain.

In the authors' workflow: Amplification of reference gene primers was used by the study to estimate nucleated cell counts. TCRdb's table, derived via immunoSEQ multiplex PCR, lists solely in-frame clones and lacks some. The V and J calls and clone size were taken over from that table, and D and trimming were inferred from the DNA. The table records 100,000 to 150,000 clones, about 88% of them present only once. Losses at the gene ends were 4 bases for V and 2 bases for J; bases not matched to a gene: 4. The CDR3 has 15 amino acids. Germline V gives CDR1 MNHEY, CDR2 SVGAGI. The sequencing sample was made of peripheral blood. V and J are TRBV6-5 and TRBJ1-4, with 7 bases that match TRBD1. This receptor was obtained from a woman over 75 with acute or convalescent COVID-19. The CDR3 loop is CASSWRQGTNEKLFF. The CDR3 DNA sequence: TGTGCCAGCAGTTGGAGACAGGGCACTAATGAAAAACTGTTTTTT.